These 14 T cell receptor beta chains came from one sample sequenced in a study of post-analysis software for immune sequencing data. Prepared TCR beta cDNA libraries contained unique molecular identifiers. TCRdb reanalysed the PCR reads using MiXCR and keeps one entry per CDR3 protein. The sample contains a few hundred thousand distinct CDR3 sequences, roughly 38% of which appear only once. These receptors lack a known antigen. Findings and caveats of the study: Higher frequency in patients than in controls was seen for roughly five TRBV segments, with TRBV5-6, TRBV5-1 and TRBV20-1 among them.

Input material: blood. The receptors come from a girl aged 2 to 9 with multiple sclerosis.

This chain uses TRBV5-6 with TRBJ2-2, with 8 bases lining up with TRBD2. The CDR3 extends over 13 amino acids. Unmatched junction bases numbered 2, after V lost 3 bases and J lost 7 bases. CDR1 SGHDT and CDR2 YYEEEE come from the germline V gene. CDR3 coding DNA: TGTGCCAGCAGCTCGGGACTAGGCGGGGAGCTGTTTTTT. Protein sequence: CASSSGLGGELFF.

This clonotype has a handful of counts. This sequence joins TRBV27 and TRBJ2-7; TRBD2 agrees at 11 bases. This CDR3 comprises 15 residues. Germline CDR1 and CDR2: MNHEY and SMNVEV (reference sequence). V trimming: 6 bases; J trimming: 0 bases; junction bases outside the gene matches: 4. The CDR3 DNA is TGTGCCAGCAGGTCTAGCGGGGGGCCCTCCTACGAGCAGTACTTC. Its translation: CASRSSGGPSYEQYF.

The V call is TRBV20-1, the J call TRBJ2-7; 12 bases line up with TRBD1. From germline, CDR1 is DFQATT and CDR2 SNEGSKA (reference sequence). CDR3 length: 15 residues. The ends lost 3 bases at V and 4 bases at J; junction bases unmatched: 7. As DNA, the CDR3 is TGCAGTGCTAGCGCTTCGGGACAGGGGGCATACGAGCAGTACTTC. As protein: CSASASGQGAYEQYF.

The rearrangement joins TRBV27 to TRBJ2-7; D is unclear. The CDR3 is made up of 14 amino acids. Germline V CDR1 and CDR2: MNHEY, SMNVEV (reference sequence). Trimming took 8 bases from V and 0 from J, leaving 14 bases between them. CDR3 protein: CASWGQSSSYEQYF. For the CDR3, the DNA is TGTGCCAGCTGGGGTCAATCTAGCTCCTACGAGCAGTACTTC.

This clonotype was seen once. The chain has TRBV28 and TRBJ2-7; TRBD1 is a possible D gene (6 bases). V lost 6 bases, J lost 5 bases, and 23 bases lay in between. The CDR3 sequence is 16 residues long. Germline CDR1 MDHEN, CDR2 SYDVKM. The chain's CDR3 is CASRDAGAVRGHEQYF. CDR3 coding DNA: TGTGCCAGCAGGGACGCAGGGGCGGTACGAGGACACGAGCAGTACTTC.

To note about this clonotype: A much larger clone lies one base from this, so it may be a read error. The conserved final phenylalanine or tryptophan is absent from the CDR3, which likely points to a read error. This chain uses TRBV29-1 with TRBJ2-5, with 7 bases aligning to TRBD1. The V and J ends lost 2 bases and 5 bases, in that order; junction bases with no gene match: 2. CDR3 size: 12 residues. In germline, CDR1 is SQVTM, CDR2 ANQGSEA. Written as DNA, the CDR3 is TGCAGCGTTGAACGGGGACAGGAGACCCAGTACTGC. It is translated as CSVERGQETQYC.

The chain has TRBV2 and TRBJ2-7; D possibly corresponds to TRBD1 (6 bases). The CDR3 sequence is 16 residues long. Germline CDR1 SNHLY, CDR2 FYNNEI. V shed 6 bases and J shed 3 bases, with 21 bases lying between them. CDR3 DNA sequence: TGTGCCAGCAGACACCAACCATCGGACAGCTACTACGAGCAGTACTTC. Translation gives CASRHQPSDSYYEQYF.

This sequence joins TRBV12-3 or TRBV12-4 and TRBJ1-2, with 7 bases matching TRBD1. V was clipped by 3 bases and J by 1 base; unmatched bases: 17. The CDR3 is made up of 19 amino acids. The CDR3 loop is CASSFLSSTGTEFNYGYTF. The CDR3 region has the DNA TGTGCCAGCAGTTTTTTATCCTCTACCGGGACAGAGTTTAACTATGGCTACACCTTC.

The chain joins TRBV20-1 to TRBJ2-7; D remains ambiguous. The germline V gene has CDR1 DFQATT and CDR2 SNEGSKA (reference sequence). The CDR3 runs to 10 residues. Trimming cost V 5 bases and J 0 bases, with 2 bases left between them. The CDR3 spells CSAASYEQYF. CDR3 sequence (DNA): TGCAGTGCTGCCTCCTACGAGCAGTACTTC.

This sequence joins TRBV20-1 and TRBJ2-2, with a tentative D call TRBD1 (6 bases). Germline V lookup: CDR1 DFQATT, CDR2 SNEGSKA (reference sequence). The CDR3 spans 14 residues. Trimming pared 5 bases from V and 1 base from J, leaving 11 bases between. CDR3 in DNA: TGCAGTGCTCGTGGGACACAGAACACCGGGGAGCTGTTTTTT. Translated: CSARGTQNTGELFF.

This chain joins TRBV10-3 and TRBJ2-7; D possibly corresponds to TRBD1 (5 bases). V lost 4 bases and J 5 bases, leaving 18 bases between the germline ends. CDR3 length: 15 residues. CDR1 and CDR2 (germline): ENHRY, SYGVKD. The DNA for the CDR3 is TGTGCCATCAGTGGGACCTGGGGCAGGGTAGACGAGCAGTACTTC. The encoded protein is CAISGTWGRVDEQYF.

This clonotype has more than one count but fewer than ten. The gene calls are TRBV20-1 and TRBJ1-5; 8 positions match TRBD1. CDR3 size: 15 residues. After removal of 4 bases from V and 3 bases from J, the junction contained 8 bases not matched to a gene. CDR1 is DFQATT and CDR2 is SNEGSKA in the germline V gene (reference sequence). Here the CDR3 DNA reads TGCAGTGCTACCCGGACAGGGACTTACAATCAGCCCCAGCATTTT. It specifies CSATRTGTYNQPQHF.

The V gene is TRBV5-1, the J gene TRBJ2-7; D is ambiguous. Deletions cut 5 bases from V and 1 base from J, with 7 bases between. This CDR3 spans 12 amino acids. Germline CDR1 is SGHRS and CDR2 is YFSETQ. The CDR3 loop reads CASSGQSYEQYF. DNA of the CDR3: TGCGCCAGCAGTGGGCAGTCCTACGAGCAGTACTTC.

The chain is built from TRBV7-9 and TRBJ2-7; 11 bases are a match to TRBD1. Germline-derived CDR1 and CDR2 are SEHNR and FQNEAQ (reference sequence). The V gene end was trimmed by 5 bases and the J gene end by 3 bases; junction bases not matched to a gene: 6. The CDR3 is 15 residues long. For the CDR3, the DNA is TGTGCCAGCAGCAACACCGGGACAGGGGGCTACGAGCAGTACTTC. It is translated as CASSNTGTGGYEQYF.